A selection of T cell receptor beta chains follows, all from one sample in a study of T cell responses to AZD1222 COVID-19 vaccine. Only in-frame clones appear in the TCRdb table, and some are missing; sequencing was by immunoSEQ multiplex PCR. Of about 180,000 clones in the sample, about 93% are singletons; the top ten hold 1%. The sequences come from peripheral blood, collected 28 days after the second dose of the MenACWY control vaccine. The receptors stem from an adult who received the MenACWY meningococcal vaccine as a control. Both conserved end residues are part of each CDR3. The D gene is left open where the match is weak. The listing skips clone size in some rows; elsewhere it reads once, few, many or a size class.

CDR3nt: TGTGCCAGCAGCCAAGGGACTAGCGGGGGGAGGAGACAAGAGACCCAGTACTTC
CDR3aa: CASSQGTSGGRRQETQYF
d_gene: TRBD2
v_gene: TRBV4-2
abundance: .
j_gene: TRBJ2-5

CDR3nt: TGTGCCAGCTCACCGAGGGGTTCAGGACAGGGAGATGGCTACACCTTC
CDR3aa: CASSPRGSGQGDGYTF
d_gene: TRBD1
v_gene: TRBV18
abundance: .
j_gene: TRBJ1-2

CDR3nt: TGTGCCAGCAGTGAGAGCGGGGGGGACGATACGCAGTATTTT
CDR3aa: CASSESGGDDTQYF
d_gene: TRBD2
v_gene: TRBV6-4
abundance: .
j_gene: TRBJ2-3

CDR3nt: TGTGCCAGCAGTCCGAGCCGTCTGATCTCGCGGGAGCAGTTCTTC
CDR3aa: CASSPSRLISREQFF
d_gene: .
v_gene: TRBV27
abundance: few
j_gene: TRBJ2-1

CDR3nt: TGTGCCACCAGTGACCGTGGAACCGGAACTGAAGCTTTCTTT
CDR3aa: CATSDRGTGTEAFF
d_gene: .
v_gene: TRBV24-1
abundance: .
j_gene: TRBJ1-1

CDR3nt: TGTGCCACCAGTGCCGCGACAGGGGGCGATGGCAATCAGCCCCAGCATTTT
CDR3aa: CATSAATGGDGNQPQHF
d_gene: TRBD1
v_gene: TRBV24-1
abundance: .
j_gene: TRBJ1-5

CDR3nt: TGCGCCAGCAGCTTGTATGCGGGGGCGAACACCGGGGAGCTGTTTTTT
CDR3aa: CASSLYAGANTGELFF
d_gene: TRBD2
v_gene: TRBV5-1
abundance: .
j_gene: TRBJ2-2

CDR3nt: TGTGCCAGCAAGGGCAGGGAGAACACTGAAGCTTTCTTT
CDR3aa: CASKGRENTEAFF
d_gene: .
v_gene: TRBV6-6
abundance: .
j_gene: TRBJ1-1

CDR3nt: TGTGCCACCAGTGATGTAGCGGGGGGGCTCAGGGATACGCAGTATTTT
CDR3aa: CATSDVAGGLRDTQYF
d_gene: TRBD2
v_gene: TRBV24-1
abundance: .
j_gene: TRBJ2-3

CDR3nt: TGTGCCAGTAGCCAAGGCACAGGGTCTTACGGAAACACCATATATTTT
CDR3aa: CASSQGTGSYGNTIYF
d_gene: .
v_gene: TRBV3-1/TRBV3-2
abundance: .
j_gene: TRBJ1-3

CDR3nt: TGTGCCAGCTCCGGCCGATACGAGCAGTACTTC
CDR3aa: CASSGRYEQYF
d_gene: .
v_gene: TRBV7-9
abundance: few
j_gene: TRBJ2-7

CDR3nt: TGTGCCAGCAGCCGGGACAGGGGGTCGGTGGGCAATCAGCCCCAGCATTTT
CDR3aa: CASSRDRGSVGNQPQHF
d_gene: TRBD1
v_gene: TRBV2
abundance: .
j_gene: TRBJ1-5